Listed below are T cell receptor beta chains from one sample, sequenced in a study of cytomegalovirus exposure and HLA in healthy donors. Sequencing used immunoSEQ multiplex PCR; TCRdb keeps in-frame clones, though not all of them. Of approximately 120,000 clones in the sample, roughly 79% were seen once. The sequenced sample was PBMCs. These receptors all come from a woman aged 25 to 39 in good health and CMV-seronegative. Both conserved end residues are part of each CDR3. D genes are given only for firm matches. Some rows have no size entry. The others give once, few or many, or a class for an expanded clone.

abundance	j_gene	v_gene	d_gene	CDR3aa	CDR3nt
once	TRBJ2-1	TRBV9	TRBD2	CASSTRPFAGVGNEQFF	TGTGCCAGCAGCACCCGCCCCTTCGCGGGAGTGGGTAATGAGCAGTTCTTC
-	TRBJ2-7	TRBV4-2	-	CASSQDLGNPIYEQYF	TGTGCCAGCAGCCAAGATTTGGGCAATCCGATCTACGAGCAGTACTTC
-	TRBJ1-2	TRBV28	-	CASRGSGYGYTF	TGTGCCAGCAGGGGATCAGGGTATGGCTACACCTTC
-	TRBJ1-2	TRBV18	-	CASSPGANYGYTF	TGTGCCAGCTCACCAGGAGCTAACTATGGCTACACCTTC
-	TRBJ2-2	TRBV5-1	TRBD2	CASRSVQGLAGNTGELFF	TGCGCCAGCAGATCGGTCCAGGGACTAGCGGGGAACACCGGGGAGCTGTTTTTT
-	TRBJ2-1	TRBV4-1	-	CATQTEYNEQFF	TGCGCCACCCAGACAGAATACAATGAGCAGTTCTTC
once	TRBJ2-2	TRBV5-1	TRBD2	CASSFSGRDTGELFF	TGCGCCAGCAGCTTTAGCGGGAGAGACACCGGGGAGCTGTTTTTT
-	TRBJ2-2	TRBV4-1	TRBD1	CASSPDRGRNTGELFF	TGCGCCAGCAGCCCCGACAGGGGGCGAAACACCGGGGAGCTGTTTTTT
-	TRBJ2-7	TRBV11-2	-	CASSLYLGDNKKKTYEQYF	TGTGCCAGCAGCTTATATTTAGGGGATAATAAAAAAAAGACCTACGAGCAGTACTTC
-	TRBJ2-3	TRBV7-2	TRBD2	CASSLAGGSTDTQYF	TGTGCCAGCAGCTTAGCGGGAGGGTCAACAGATACGCAGTATTTT
-	TRBJ2-2	TRBV6-5	-	CATGGGSGELFF	TGTGCCACAGGGGGAGGCTCCGGGGAGCTGTTTTTT
-	TRBJ1-5	TRBV5-8	TRBD1	CASRTLGQGGQPQHF	TGTGCCAGCAGAACCTTGGGACAGGGCGGGCAGCCCCAGCATTTT
-	TRBJ2-5	TRBV5-8	-	CASSLEGLGDLQETQYF	TGTGCCAGCAGCTTGGAGGGACTGGGGGACTTACAAGAGACCCAGTACTTC
-	TRBJ1-4	TRBV27	-	CASSRGTTNEKLFF	TGTGCCAGCAGTCGGGGAACAACTAATGAAAAACTGTTTTTT
-	TRBJ2-7	TRBV5-6	TRBD2	CASSFAGGHVYEQYF	TGTGCCAGCAGCTTCGCGGGGGGACACGTCTACGAGCAGTACTTC
-	TRBJ1-2	TRBV7-9	-	CASSLGGNGYTF	TGTGCCAGCAGCTTAGGAGGGAACGGCTACACCTTC
few	TRBJ2-1	TRBV5-4	-	CASSLVGGWANFGDNEQFF	TGTGCCAGCAGCTTGGTGGGGGGATGGGCTAATTTCGGTGACAATGAGCAGTTCTTC
-	TRBJ2-5	TRBV30	-	CAWSVSRGLETQYF	TGTGCCTGGAGTGTATCGCGGGGGCTAGAGACCCAGTACTTC
-	TRBJ1-1	TRBV13	-	CASSSRDMNTEAFF	TGTGCCAGCAGCAGCCGGGACATGAACACTGAAGCTTTCTTT
-	TRBJ2-1	TRBV19	TRBD2	CASSIEPGGRYEQFF	TGTGCCAGTAGTATAGAGCCTGGCGGGAGATATGAGCAGTTCTTC
-	TRBJ2-7	TRBV5-1	TRBD1	CASSWTGQQTYEQYF	TGCGCCAGCAGCTGGACAGGTCAACAGACCTACGAGCAGTACTTC
-	TRBJ2-7	TRBV7-2	TRBD2	CASSSGLAGSHEQYF	TGTGCCAGCAGCTCGGGACTAGCGGGATCTCATGAGCAGTACTTC
few	TRBJ2-1	TRBV7-2	TRBD2	CASSVRRLAGGRDEQFF	TGTGCCAGCAGCGTACGCCGATTAGCGGGAGGCCGGGATGAGCAGTTCTTC
-	TRBJ2-7	TRBV9	-	CASSPGTRPLEQYF	TGTGCCAGCAGCCCCGGGACTCGGCCCCTCGAGCAGTACTTC
-	TRBJ1-5	TRBV19	TRBD1	CASSIVDRVGNQPQHF	TGTGCCAGTAGTATTGTGGACAGGGTAGGCAATCAGCCCCAGCATTTT
-	TRBJ1-3	TRBV18	TRBD1	CASSPLQGGDGNTIYF	TGTGCCAGCTCACCTCTACAGGGGGGAGATGGAAACACCATATATTTT
-	TRBJ1-2	TRBV7-2	-	CASSPPGYYGYTF	TGTGCCAGCAGCCCCCCTGGCTACTATGGCTACACCTTC
once	TRBJ2-4	TRBV6-4	-	CASSDQGGSTQYF	TGTGCCAGCAGTGACCAGGGTGGGTCAACTCAGTACTTC
-	TRBJ2-7	TRBV4-3	-	CASSQAWDSTYEQYF	TGCGCCAGCAGCCAAGCTTGGGACTCGACCTACGAGCAGTACTTC
few	TRBJ1-1	TRBV5-5	TRBD1	CASNKDRGVENTEAFF	TGTGCCAGCAACAAGGACAGGGGGGTCGAGAACACTGAAGCTTTCTTT
-	TRBJ2-1	TRBV7-9	-	CASSLAGLSSPLNEQFF	TGTGCCAGCAGCTTAGCAGGCTTGTCTAGCCCCCTCAATGAGCAGTTCTTC
-	TRBJ2-4	TRBV4-3	TRBD2	CASSQEAGGNFNIQYF	TGCGCCAGCAGCCAAGAAGCGGGAGGAAACTTCAACATTCAGTACTTC
-	TRBJ2-1	TRBV20-1	-	CSASGAEQFF	TGCAGTGCTAGTGGGGCTGAGCAGTTCTTC
-	TRBJ1-1	TRBV7-9	-	CATRGVGTEAFF	TGTGCCACCCGCGGCGTTGGCACTGAAGCTTTCTTT
-	TRBJ1-3	TRBV18	TRBD1	CASSPDRDGGNTIYF	TGTGCCAGCTCACCGGACAGGGATGGGGGAAACACCATATATTTT
-	TRBJ2-3	TRBV18	-	CASSPRQGRADTQYF	TGTGCCAGCTCACCCAGACAGGGGAGGGCAGATACGCAGTATTTT
-	TRBJ1-1	TRBV7-3	-	CASSLIPDRSGAFF	TGTGCCAGCAGCTTAATTCCCGACAGAAGCGGGGCTTTCTTT
-	TRBJ2-1	TRBV6-6	-	CASSPGVQQFF	TGTGCCAGCAGTCCCGGGGTTCAGCAGTTCTTC
-	TRBJ2-5	TRBV6-5	TRBD2	CASSPGTSGSRHQYF	TGTGCCAGCAGCCCCGGGACTAGCGGGTCGAGACACCAGTACTTC
few	TRBJ2-3	TRBV9	-	CASSVGAHTDTQYF	TGTGCCAGCAGCGTAGGTGCACACACAGATACGCAGTATTTT